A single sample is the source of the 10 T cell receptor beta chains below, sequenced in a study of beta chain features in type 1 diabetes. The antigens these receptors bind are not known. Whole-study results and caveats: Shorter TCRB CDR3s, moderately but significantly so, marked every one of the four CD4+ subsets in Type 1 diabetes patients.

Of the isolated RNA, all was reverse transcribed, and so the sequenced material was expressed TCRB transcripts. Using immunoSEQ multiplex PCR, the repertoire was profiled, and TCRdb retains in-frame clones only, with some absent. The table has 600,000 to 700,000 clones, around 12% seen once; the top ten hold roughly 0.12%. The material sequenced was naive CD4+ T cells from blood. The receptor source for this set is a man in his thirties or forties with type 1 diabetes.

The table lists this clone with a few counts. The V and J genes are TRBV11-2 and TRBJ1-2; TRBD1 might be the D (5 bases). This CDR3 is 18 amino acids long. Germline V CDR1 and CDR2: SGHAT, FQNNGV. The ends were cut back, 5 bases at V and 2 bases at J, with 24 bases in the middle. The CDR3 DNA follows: TGTGCCAGCAGCCCCTTTCGGGACCCGATCCACGTCAACTATGGCTACACCTTC. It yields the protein CASSPFRDPIHVNYGYTF.

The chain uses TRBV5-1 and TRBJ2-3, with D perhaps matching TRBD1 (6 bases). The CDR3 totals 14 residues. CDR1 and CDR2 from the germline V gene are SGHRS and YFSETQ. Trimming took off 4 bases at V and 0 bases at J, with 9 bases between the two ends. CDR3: CASSPDSSTDTQYF. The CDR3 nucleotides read TGCGCCAGCAGCCCGGACAGTAGCACAGATACGCAGTATTTT.

The DNA of the CDR3 is TGTGCCAGCAGTAAGAACAGGGGGGACGGGGAGCTGTTTTTT. Translated, it gives CASSKNRGDGELFF. This chain connects TRBV27 to TRBJ2-2; 8 nucleotides line up with TRBD1. CDR1 and CDR2 (germline): MNHEY, SMNVEV (reference sequence). The CDR3 totals 14 residues. The V segment lost 5 bases and the J segment 7 bases; nucleotides outside the gene matches: 6.

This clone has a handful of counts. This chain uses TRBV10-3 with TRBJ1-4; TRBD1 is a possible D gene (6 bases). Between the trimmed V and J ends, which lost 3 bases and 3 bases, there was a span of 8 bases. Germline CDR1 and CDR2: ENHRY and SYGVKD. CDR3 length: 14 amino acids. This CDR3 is CAISEGGANEKLFF. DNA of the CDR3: TGTGCCATCAGTGAAGGGGGAGCTAATGAAAAACTGTTTTTT.

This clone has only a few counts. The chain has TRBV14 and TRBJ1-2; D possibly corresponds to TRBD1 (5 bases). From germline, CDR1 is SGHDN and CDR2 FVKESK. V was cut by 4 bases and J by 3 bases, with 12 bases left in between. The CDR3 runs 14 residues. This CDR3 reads CASSPGTSDYGYTF. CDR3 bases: TGTGCCAGCAGCCCCGGGACCTCGGACTATGGCTACACCTTC.

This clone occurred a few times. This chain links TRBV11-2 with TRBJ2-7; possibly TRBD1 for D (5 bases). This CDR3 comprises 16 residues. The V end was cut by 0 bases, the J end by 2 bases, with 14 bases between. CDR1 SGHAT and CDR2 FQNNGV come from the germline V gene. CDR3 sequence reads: CASSLDQGKIAYEQYF. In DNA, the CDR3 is TGTGCCAGCAGCTTAGATCAGGGCAAGATAGCCTACGAGCAGTACTTC.

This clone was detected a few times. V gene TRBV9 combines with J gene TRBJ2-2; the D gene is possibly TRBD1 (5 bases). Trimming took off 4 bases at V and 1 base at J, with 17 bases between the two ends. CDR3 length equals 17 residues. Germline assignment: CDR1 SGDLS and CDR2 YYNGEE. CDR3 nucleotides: TGTGCCAGCAGCCGCTCGACAGTCGACAGGAACACCGGGGAGCTGTTTTTT. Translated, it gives CASSRSTVDRNTGELFF.

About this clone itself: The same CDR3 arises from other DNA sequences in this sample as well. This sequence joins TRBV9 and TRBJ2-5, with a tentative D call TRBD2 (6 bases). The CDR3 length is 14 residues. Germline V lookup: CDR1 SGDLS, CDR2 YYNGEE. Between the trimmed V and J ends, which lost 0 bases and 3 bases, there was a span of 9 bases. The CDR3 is CASSVGGTEETQYF. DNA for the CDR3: TGTGCCAGCAGCGTAGGCGGGACGGAAGAGACCCAGTACTTC.

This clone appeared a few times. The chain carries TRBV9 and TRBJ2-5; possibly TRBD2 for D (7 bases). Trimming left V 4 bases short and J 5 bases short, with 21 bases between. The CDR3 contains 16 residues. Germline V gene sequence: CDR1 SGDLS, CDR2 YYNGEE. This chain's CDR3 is CASSPRDGGAGETQYF. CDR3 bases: TGTGCCAGCAGCCCCCGCGATGGGGGGGCCGGGGAGACCCAGTACTTC.

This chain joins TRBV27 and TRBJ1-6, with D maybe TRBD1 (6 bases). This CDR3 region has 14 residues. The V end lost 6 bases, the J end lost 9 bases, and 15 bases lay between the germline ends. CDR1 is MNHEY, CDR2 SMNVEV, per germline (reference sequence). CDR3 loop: CASRIRDTSSPLHF. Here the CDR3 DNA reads TGTGCCAGCAGAATCCGGGACACAAGTTCACCCCTCCACTTT.